Presented here are 7 T cell receptor beta chains from one specimen sequenced in a study of T-cell memory formation after mild COVID-19. TCRdb processed the 5' RACE reads anew with MiXCR; each CDR3 protein has one entry. Counted here are about 40,000 distinct CDR3 sequences, 5% to 7% occurring once; the ten biggest clones make up under 0.9%. Sequences were obtained from PBMCs or a T cell subset sorted from them (not recorded which). The receptors were sampled from an adult who had mild COVID-19 (a few samples of this study predate the infection). Cell type and time point are not known.

This clonotype was recorded many times. The chain is built from TRBV29-1 and TRBJ2-3; 11 bases agree with TRBD2. The junction had 4 bases not matched to a gene; V was cut back by 5 bases and J by 6 bases. CDR1 is SQVTM, CDR2 ANQGSEA, per germline. This CDR3 region has 13 residues. As DNA, the CDR3 is TGCAGCGTTATGACTAGCGGGGCGGATACGCAGTATTTT. Translating it yields CSVMTSGADTQYF.

This clonotype was seen ten or more times. The V gene is TRBV4-3, the J gene TRBJ2-1; 12 bases agree with TRBD2. Germline V lookup: CDR1 LGHNA, CDR2 YSLEER. V dropped 2 bases and J dropped 6; count of bases not matched to a gene: 5. This CDR3 has 16 amino acids. CDR3 sequence reads: CASSQFLAGGGNEQFF. CDR3 nucleotides: TGCGCCAGCAGCCAATTCCTAGCGGGAGGGGGCAATGAGCAGTTCTTC.

This clonotype was seen only a few times. The genes are TRBV3-1 and TRBJ1-1; D may be TRBD1 (5 bases). The CDR3 loop spans 12 amino acids. Trimming took off 4 bases at V and 7 bases at J, with 10 bases between the two ends. Germline CDR1 reads LGHDT; CDR2 reads YNNKEL (reference sequence). CDR3 bases: TGTGCCAGCAGCCCCGGACAAGTTGAAGCTTTCTTT. Translated: CASSPGQVEAFF. The full variable domain, completed using reference TRBV3-1 and TRBJ1-1, is DTAVSQTPKYLVTQMGNDKSIKCEQNLGHDTMYWYKQDSKKFLKIMFSYNNKELIINETVPNRFSPKSPDKAHLNLHINSLELGDSAVYFCASSPGQVEAFFGQGTRLTVV.

V is TRBV7-8 and J is TRBJ2-7; D possibly corresponds to TRBD2 (5 bases). This CDR3 has 14 residues. With 0 bases removed from V and 9 bases from J, the gap between germline ends came to 15 bases. Germline V gene data show CDR1 as SGHVS and CDR2 as FQNEAQ. The DNA for the CDR3 is TGTGCCAGCAGCTTAGCGGACGGGGTAGGGAGGCAGTACGTC. Translated, it gives CASSLADGVGRQYV.

This clonotype was observed at least ten times. The chain recombines TRBV5-1 with TRBJ2-2; D is undetermined. Trimming stripped 1 base from V and 2 bases from J, with 6 bases between. The CDR3 is made up of 14 amino acids. Germline lookup yields CDR1 SGHRS and CDR2 YFSETQ. The CDR3 sequence is CASSLIPNTGELFF. The CDR3 nucleotides read TGCGCCAGCAGCTTGATCCCCAACACCGGGGAGCTGTTTTTT. Using reference TRBV5-1 and TRBJ2-2 for the parts outside the CDR3, the full variable domain is KAGVTQTPRYLIKTRGQQVTLSCSPISGHRSVSWYQQTPGQGLQFLFEYFSETQRNKGNFPGRFSGRQFSNSRSEMNVSTLELGDSALYLCASSLIPNTGELFFGEGSRLTVL.

The rearrangement uses TRBV7-2 and TRBJ2-5; 15 positions match TRBD2. The CDR3 spans 19 residues. The germline V gene has CDR1 SGHTA and CDR2 FQGNSA. V was pared by 8 bases and J by 2 bases, with 15 bases of the junction left unmatched. The CDR3 bases are TGTGCCAGCCTACCCCCGGGACTAGCGGGAGGCAGGGGGCAAGAGACCCAGTACTTC. Translated: CASLPPGLAGGRGQETQYF.

The chain couples TRBV11-2 to TRBJ1-2; D is unresolved. Germline lookup yields CDR1 SGHAT and CDR2 FQNNGV. There are 13 residues in the CDR3. V was cut by 2 bases and J by 3 bases, with 7 bases left in between. The CDR3 region is CASSLSRDYGYTF. The CDR3 DNA follows: TGTGCCAGCAGCTTATCCCGGGACTATGGCTACACCTTC. Using reference TRBV11-2 and TRBJ1-2 for the parts outside the CDR3, the full variable domain is EAGVAQSPRYKIIEKRQSVAFWCNPISGHATLYWYQQILGQGPKLLIQFQNNGVVDDSQLPKDRFSAERLKGVDSTLKIQPAKLEDSAVYLCASSLSRDYGYTFGSGTRLTVV.